Following are 26 T cell receptor beta chains from one sample sequenced in a study of cytomegalovirus exposure and HLA in healthy donors. PCR primers comprised 60 Vbeta and 13 Jbeta primers. Here immunoSEQ multiplex PCR was the method, and the copy in TCRdb shows in-frame clones only, minus some. This table holds some 89,000 clones, around 81% found once. The source material was PBMCs. Source of these receptors: a woman aged 25 to 39 in good health and CMV-seronegative.

CDR3 bases: TGTGCCAGCAACACCGACAGGGACGGGGAGCTGTTTTTT. This encodes CASNTDRDGELFF. The rearrangement links TRBV11-1 to TRBJ2-2, with 7 positions matching TRBD1. Germline V gene lookup returns CDR1 SGHAT and CDR2 FQDESV (reference sequence). CDR3 length: 13 amino acids. Trimming at V came to 7 bases and at J to 7 bases, leaving 6 bases not matched to a gene.

The chain uses TRBV11-1 and TRBJ2-5, with 8 bases matching TRBD1. The CDR3 consists of 15 residues. With 2 bases clipped from V and 4 bases from J, the junction kept 6 bases outside the gene matches. Germline V gives CDR1 SGHAT, CDR2 FQDESV (reference sequence). For the CDR3, the DNA is TGTGCCAGCAGCTTAAGGCAGGGGGCGGGAGAGACCCAGTACTTC. It yields the protein CASSLRQGAGETQYF.

There are a few counts of this clone. The chain combines TRBV13 with TRBJ1-2; the D gene is possibly TRBD1 (5 bases). This CDR3 has 14 amino acids. Between the trimmed V and J ends, which lost 1 base and 7 bases, there was a span of 13 bases. Per germline, CDR1 PRHDT and CDR2 FYEKMQ (reference sequence). CDR3 DNA: TGTGCCAGCAGCTTAGTCTCAGGGAAAGGTGGCTACACCTTC. It codes for CASSLVSGKGGYTF.

The chain carries TRBV4-1 and TRBJ2-1; 7 positions agree with TRBD1. The CDR3 is 14 amino acids. Germline trimming cut 2 bases from V and 7 bases from J; bases unmatched to any gene: 5. The germline V gene has CDR1 MGHRA and CDR2 YSYEKL. The CDR3 loop reads CASSQLGDSNEQFF. The CDR3 bases are TGCGCCAGCAGCCAATTGGGGGACAGTAATGAGCAGTTCTTC.

The V gene is TRBV21-1, the J gene TRBJ2-1; the table's D call, TRBD2, was not checked against the DNA. TRBV21-1 is annotated as a pseudogene. The CDR3 totals 18 residues. CDR3 loop: CASSKGGKLARPDNEQFF. The CDR3 nucleotides read TGTGCCAGCAGCAAAGGTGGGAAACTAGCGCGACCAGACAATGAGCAGTTCTTC.

V gene TRBV2 combines with J gene TRBJ2-3, with D possibly being TRBD2 (6 bases). Deletions cut 6 bases from V and 11 bases from J, with 15 bases between. The germline CDR1 and CDR2 sequences are SNHLY and FYNNEI. The CDR3 spans 12 residues. The CDR3 region has the DNA TGTGCCAGCAGGGTAGCTCCCGGGAGGCAGTATTTT. This encodes CASRVAPGRQYF.

The chain joins TRBV6-5 to TRBJ2-1; 7 nucleotides agree with TRBD1. The CDR3 contains 15 residues. The junction had 5 bases not matched to a gene; V was cut back by 6 bases and J by 0 bases. Per the germline V gene, CDR1 is MNHEY and CDR2 is SVGAGI. The CDR3 DNA is TGTGCCAGCAGCCAAGCAGGGGGCTCCTACAATGAGCAGTTCTTC. As protein: CASSQAGGSYNEQFF.

This chain joins TRBV19 and TRBJ2-3; TRBD1 matches at 7 bases. CDR3 length: 15 amino acids. V trimming: 0 bases; J trimming: 2 bases; junction bases outside the gene matches: 2. Germline loops: CDR1 LNHDA, CDR2 SQIVND (reference sequence). CDR3 in amino acids: CASSIDRGSTDTQYF. The CDR3 coding sequence is TGTGCCAGTAGTATAGACAGGGGGTCCACAGATACGCAGTATTTT.

The sample holds one count of this clone. V and J are TRBV5-1 and TRBJ2-3, with 7 bases aligning to TRBD2. V dropped 4 bases and J dropped 1; count of bases not matched to a gene: 6. This CDR3 contains 15 residues. Germline V lookup: CDR1 SGHRS, CDR2 YFSETQ. CDR3 bases: TGCGCCAGCAGCGGTGTGCTAGCGGGCACAGATACGCAGTATTTT. Translated: CASSGVLAGTDTQYF.

This sequence joins TRBV5-1 and TRBJ2-3; D is undetermined. The V end was cut by 0 bases, the J end by 2 bases, with 16 bases between. This CDR3 contains 17 residues. CDR1 is SGHRS and CDR2 is YFSETQ in the germline V gene. The CDR3 loop reads CASSLARGQAYTDTQYF. CDR3 DNA: TGCGCCAGCAGCTTGGCCCGTGGGCAAGCTTACACAGATACGCAGTATTTT.

This clone was counted between two and nine times. The chain combines TRBV5-1 with TRBJ1-4; D may be TRBD1 (6 bases). The CDR3 extends over 15 amino acids. Deletions cut 2 bases from V and 3 bases from J, with 11 bases between. Germline values: CDR1 SGHRS, CDR2 YFSETQ. Here the CDR3 reads CASSFQQGPNEKLFF. CDR3 nucleotide sequence: TGCGCCAGCAGCTTCCAACAGGGACCTAATGAAAAACTGTTTTTT.

The chain carries TRBV5-1 and TRBJ1-1, with D perhaps matching TRBD1 (5 bases). This CDR3 has 12 amino acids. The germline gives CDR1 SGHRS, CDR2 YFSETQ. The V end lost 0 bases, the J end lost 6 bases, and 6 bases lay between the germline ends. The CDR3 loop is CASSLGGPEAFF. CDR3 DNA: TGCGCCAGCAGCTTGGGGGGCCCTGAAGCTTTCTTT.

This clone showed up just a few times. The chain couples TRBV6-5 to TRBJ2-2; tentative D call: TRBD2 (6 bases). The germline gives CDR1 MNHEY, CDR2 SVGAGI. The CDR3 covers 15 residues. Trimming removed 0 bases at V and 1 base at J, with 6 bases between. This CDR3 is CASSYSGGNTGELFF. The CDR3 bases are TGTGCCAGCAGTTACTCGGGGGGGAACACCGGGGAGCTGTTTTTT.

V usage is TRBV5-4 and J usage is TRBJ1-1, with 9 bases identical to TRBD1. Trimming removed 6 bases from V and 4 bases from J; junction bases left unmatched: 7. CDR1 is SGHNT, CDR2 YYREEE, per germline (reference sequence). CDR3 length: 14 amino acids. CDR3 DNA sequence: TGTGCCAGCATGACGACAGGGGGGGGCACTGAAGCTTTCTTT. As protein: CASMTTGGGTEAFF. The full variable domain, with the rest looked up from reference TRBV5-4 and TRBJ1-1, is ETGVTQSPTHLIKTRGQQVTLRCSSQSGHNTVSWYQQALGQGPQFIFQYYREEENGRGNFPPRFSGLQFPNYSSELNVNALELDDSALYLCASMTTGGGTEAFFGQGTRLTVV.

The V call is TRBV7-9, the J call TRBJ1-2; D is undetermined. This CDR3 comprises 14 residues. The germline gives CDR1 SEHNR, CDR2 FQNEAQ (reference sequence). The V end was cut by 3 bases, the J end by 4 bases, with 12 bases between. The CDR3: CASSFPGESYGYTF. The CDR3 DNA sequence: TGTGCCAGCAGCTTCCCGGGAGAGAGCTATGGCTACACCTTC.

This clone was counted a few times. The rearrangement uses TRBV5-4 and TRBJ1-2, with D perhaps TRBD1 (6 bases). Per the germline V gene, CDR1 is SGHNT and CDR2 is YYREEE (reference sequence). CDR3 size: 13 residues. V was trimmed by 4 bases and J by 3 bases, leaving 10 bases between them. CDR3 sequence (DNA): TGTGCCAGCAGCGAGGGGGGGGACTATGGCTACACCTTC. Its translation is CASSEGGDYGYTF.

For the CDR3, the DNA is TGCGCCAGCAGTCATTCGTGCCAACGAGGTTACACCGGGGAGCTGTTTTTT. This sequence encodes CASSHSCQRGYTGELFF. The V gene is TRBV23-1, the J gene TRBJ2-2; D remains unclear. TRBV23-1 counts as an open reading frame of uncertain function. The CDR3 sequence is 17 residues long. With 3 bases removed from V and 3 bases from J, the gap between germline ends came to 17 bases.

The rearrangement uses TRBV6-5 and TRBJ1-1; weak D call: TRBD1 (6 bases). Germline V gene data show CDR1 as MNHEY and CDR2 as SVGAGI. There are 14 residues in the CDR3. Trimming cost V 5 bases and J 5 bases, with 15 bases left between them. CDR3 region: CASSRRTERTEAFF. DNA for the CDR3: TGTGCCAGCAGTCGTCGGACAGAGAGGACTGAAGCTTTCTTT.

The sample holds a few counts of this clone. This chain joins TRBV5-1 and TRBJ2-1; the match to TRBD2 covers 11 bases. CDR1 is SGHRS and CDR2 is YFSETQ in the germline V gene. This CDR3 comprises 14 residues. After removal of 4 bases from V and 7 bases from J, the junction contained 4 bases not matched to a gene. The DNA for the CDR3 is TGCGCCAGCAGCGTGTCTAGCGGGGGGAATGAGCAGTTCTTC. Its protein product is CASSVSSGGNEQFF.

CDR3 protein: CATGGGNRETQYF. The CDR3 DNA is TGTGCCACTGGGGGGGGGAATAGAGAGACCCAGTACTTC. The chain employs TRBV15 and TRBJ2-5, with 7 bases matching TRBD2. V trimming: 9 bases; J trimming: 4 bases; junction bases outside the gene matches: 8. In germline, CDR1 is LNHNV, CDR2 YYDKDF (reference sequence). CDR3 size: 13 residues. The variable domain in full, with the rest retrieved from reference TRBV15 and TRBJ2-5, is DAMVIQNPRYQVTQFGKPVTLSCSQTLNHNVMYWYQQKSSQAPKLLFHYYDKDFNNEADTPDNFQSRRPNTSFCFLDIRSPGLGDTAMYLCATGGGNRETQYFGPGTRLLVL.

This sequence joins TRBV6-1 and TRBJ1-6, with 9 bases identical to TRBD1. CDR1 MNHNS and CDR2 SASEGT come from the germline V gene. The CDR3 length is 17 residues. V gave up 4 bases and J gave up 3 bases; unmatched junction bases: 7. The DNA of the CDR3 is TGTGCCAGCAGTGTTGGGGGGACAGGGCGCTATAATTCACCCCTCCACTTT. Translating it yields CASSVGGTGRYNSPLHF.

The gene calls are TRBV28 and TRBJ2-7; the D gene is possibly TRBD1 (6 bases). Trimming removed 7 bases at V and 6 bases at J, with 19 bases between. CDR1 and CDR2 (germline): MDHEN, SYDVKM. The CDR3 contains 14 residues. CDR3 protein: CASTIAGIRGEQYF. The CDR3 nucleotides read TGTGCCAGCACTATCGCAGGTATCAGGGGCGAGCAGTACTTC.

The CDR3 sequence is CASSFTGLEDTQYF. DNA of the CDR3: TGTGCCAGCAGTTTTACAGGTTTGGAAGATACGCAGTATTTT. The chain couples TRBV28 to TRBJ2-3, with D possibly TRBD1 on 5 matching bases. V was clipped by 3 bases and J by 5 bases, with 12 bases between them. The CDR3 runs 14 residues. Germline CDR1 reads MDHEN; CDR2 reads SYDVKM.

This sequence joins TRBV19 and TRBJ1-5; the D is unclear. Looked up from germline, CDR1 is LNHDA and CDR2 is SQIVND (reference sequence). This CDR3 is 15 amino acids long. V dropped 3 bases and J dropped 4 bases, with 13 bases sitting between them. In DNA, the CDR3 is TGTGCCAGTAGTATTCGGGGTAGGGTAAATCAGCCCCAGCATTTT. This translates into CASSIRGRVNQPQHF.

The J gene is TRBJ2-2, the V gene TRBV28; D remains unclear. Deletions cut 1 base from V and 5 bases from J, with 14 bases between. This CDR3 spans 16 amino acids. CDR1 and CDR2 from the germline V gene are MDHEN and SYDVKM. The CDR3 nucleotides are TGTGCCAGCAGTTTATTTACGCGCTCGAGGACCGGGGAGCTGTTTTTT. This codes for CASSLFTRSRTGELFF.

The table lists this clone with a few counts. This chain connects TRBV29-1 to TRBJ2-1, with 14 nucleotides matching TRBD2. The junction had 9 bases not matched to a gene; V was cut back by 7 bases and J by 10 bases. CDR3 length equals 14 residues. Germline V gene data show CDR1 as SQVTM and CDR2 as ANQGSEA. CDR3 amino acids: CSAAGLAGEREQFF. The CDR3, as DNA: TGCAGCGCAGCGGGACTAGCGGGAGAGAGAGAGCAGTTCTTC.